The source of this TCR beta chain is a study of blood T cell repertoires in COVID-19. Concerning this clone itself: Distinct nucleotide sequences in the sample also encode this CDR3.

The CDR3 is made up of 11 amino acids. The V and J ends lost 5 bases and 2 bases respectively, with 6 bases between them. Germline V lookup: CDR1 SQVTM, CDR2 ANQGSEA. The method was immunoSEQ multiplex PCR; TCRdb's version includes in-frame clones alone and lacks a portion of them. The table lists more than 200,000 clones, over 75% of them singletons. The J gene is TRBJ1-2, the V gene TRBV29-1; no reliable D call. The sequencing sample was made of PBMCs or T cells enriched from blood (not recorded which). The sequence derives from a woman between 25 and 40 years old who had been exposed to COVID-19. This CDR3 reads CSVSGNYGYTF. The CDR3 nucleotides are TGCAGCGTTTCGGGGAACTATGGCTACACCTTC.